The 25 T cell receptor beta chains in this list originate from one sample, sequenced in a study of T cells in Graves' hyperthyroidism and ophthalmopathy. Amplified regions were TCR beta CDR3 sequences from RNA transcripts. When the TCR CDR3 underwent first-round RT-PCR, the HTBI primer set was used. TCRdb processed the multiplex PCR reads anew with MiXCR; each CDR3 protein has one entry. The data hold over 200,000 distinct CDR3 sequences, with roughly 18% observed a single time. What was sequenced was blood. The source of these receptors is a middle-aged man with Graves' hyperthyroidism.

This clonotype was seen only a few times. The chain couples TRBV4-3 to TRBJ1-2; the match to TRBD1 covers 9 bases. Germline CDR1 and CDR2: LGHNA and YSLEER. J gave up 4 bases and V 1 base, and 4 bases lay outside the gene matches. This CDR3 is 15 amino acids long. CDR3 DNA sequence: TGCGCCAGCAGCCAAGCCATGGGACAGGGCTATGGCTACACCTTC. It yields the protein CASSQAMGQGYGYTF.

In this sample, this clonotype turned up a few times. The chain carries TRBV4-3 and TRBJ1-4; TRBD1 is a possible D gene (5 bases). Germline V gene sequence: CDR1 LGHNA, CDR2 YSLEER. V gave up 1 base and J gave up 7 bases, with 10 bases separating them. The CDR3 consists of 14 residues. CDR3 loop: CASSQVLRGEKLFF. The DNA for the CDR3 is TGCGCCAGCAGCCAAGTCTTAAGGGGTGAAAAACTGTTTTTT.

The chain carries TRBV6-2 or TRBV6-3 and TRBJ2-7; the D is unclear. V was pared by 8 bases and J by 6 bases, with 11 bases between. Per germline, CDR1 MNHEY and CDR2 SVGEGT. The CDR3 has 11 amino acids. CDR3: CASLHAGEQYF. The CDR3 DNA follows: TGTGCCAGCCTCCATGCCGGCGAGCAGTACTTC.

This clonotype has only a few counts. The chain carries TRBV19 and TRBJ1-2; D might be TRBD1 (5 bases). This CDR3 region has 14 residues. In germline, CDR1 is LNHDA, CDR2 SQIVND (reference sequence). The V and J ends lost 6 bases and 6 bases respectively, with 17 bases between them. The CDR3 loop reads CASRDDGRGHGYTF. CDR3 nucleotides: TGTGCCAGTAGGGACGACGGTAGGGGACATGGCTACACCTTC.

J is TRBJ2-5 and V is TRBV3-1; D is unclear. CDR1 and CDR2 (germline): LGHDT, YNNKEL (reference sequence). Trimming took 3 bases from V and 4 from J, leaving 15 bases between them. The CDR3 spans 15 residues. Here the CDR3 DNA reads TGTGCCAGCAGCCAGTTTTCCGGGCTGGGAGAGACCCAGTACTTC. The encoded protein is CASSQFSGLGETQYF.

This clonotype was picked up many times. The CDR3 is CASRATYPNTEAFF. The CDR3 region has the DNA TGTGCCAGCAGAGCCACGTACCCGAACACTGAAGCTTTCTTT. The chain is built from TRBV2 and TRBJ1-1; no clear D. V gave up 6 bases and J gave up 1 base, with 12 bases separating them. There are 14 residues in the CDR3. Looked up from germline, CDR1 is SNHLY and CDR2 is FYNNEI.

CDR3 bases: TGTGCCAGCAGCTTAGGCGGTCCTGAGGTGAGGCAGTTCTTC. Translating it yields CASSLGGPEVRQFF. The chain links TRBV7-2 to TRBJ2-1; D is unresolved. CDR1 and CDR2 from the germline V gene are SGHTA and FQGNSA. V lost 1 base, J lost 12 bases, and 16 bases lay in between. The CDR3 is 14 amino acids.

This clonotype was observed many times. This chain connects TRBV2 to TRBJ2-3; possible D gene TRBD2, 6 bases. Looked up from germline, CDR1 is SNHLY and CDR2 is FYNNEI. The V end was cut by 3 bases, the J end by 0 bases, with 10 bases between. The CDR3 loop spans 15 amino acids. This CDR3 reads CASSDPAGSTDTQYF. DNA for the CDR3: TGTGCCAGCAGTGACCCAGCGGGTAGCACAGATACGCAGTATTTT.

This clonotype was detected many times. The rearrangement links TRBV13 to TRBJ1-1, with D unclear. The CDR3 covers 16 residues. Trimming took 2 bases from V and 1 from J, leaving 14 bases between them. CDR1 PRHDT and CDR2 FYEKMQ come from the germline V gene (reference sequence). CDR3: CASSLSLIAANTEAFF. The CDR3 DNA is TGTGCCAGCAGCTTATCCCTCATCGCTGCGAACACTGAAGCTTTCTTT.

V usage is TRBV11-3 and J usage is TRBJ2-5; a possible D gene is TRBD2 (7 bases). The CDR3 loop spans 15 amino acids. In germline, CDR1 is SGHNT, CDR2 YENEEA. V lost 5 bases and J 5 bases, leaving 18 bases between the germline ends. The CDR3 protein is CASSLRGPGLETQYF. CDR3 coding DNA: TGTGCCAGCAGCCTGCGGGGGCCCGGGCTTGAGACCCAGTACTTC.

This clonotype was counted only a few times. The V and J genes are TRBV12-3 or TRBV12-4 and TRBJ1-1; possibly TRBD1 for D (5 bases). This CDR3 has 13 residues. The ends were cut back, 5 bases at V and 4 bases at J, with 11 bases in the middle. In nucleotides, the CDR3 is TGTGCCAGCAGTCTCGGGGCAACCACTGAAGCTTTCTTT. It encodes CASSLGATTEAFF.

This clonotype came up many times. The V and J genes are TRBV29-1 and TRBJ2-5, with D maybe TRBD2 (5 bases). V lost 0 bases, J lost 7 bases, and 18 bases lay in between. The germline V gene encodes CDR1 SQVTM and CDR2 ANQGSEA. There are 15 residues in the CDR3. The CDR3 sequence: CSVEDSEGHMWTQYF. CDR3 nucleotides: TGCAGCGTTGAAGATAGCGAGGGCCATATGTGGACCCAGTACTTC. Supplemented by reference TRBV29-1 and TRBJ2-5, the full variable domain reads SAVISQKPSRDICQRGTSLTIQCQVDSQVTMMFWYRQQPGQSLTLIATANQGSEATYESGFVIDKFPISRPNLTFSTLTVSNMSPEDSSIYLCSVEDSEGHMWTQYFGPGTRLLVL.

The sample holds many counts of this clonotype. The CDR3 coding sequence is TGCGCCAGCAGCCCAGACAGGCAGAACACTGAAGCTTTCTTT. As protein: CASSPDRQNTEAFF. This chain links TRBV5-1 with TRBJ1-1; the D gene is possibly TRBD1 (6 bases). V was trimmed by 4 bases and J by 1 base, leaving 11 bases between them. There are 14 residues in the CDR3. Germline V gives CDR1 SGHRS, CDR2 YFSETQ.

The rearrangement links TRBV19 to TRBJ1-1; D is possibly TRBD1 (5 bases). V shed 6 bases and J shed 1 base, with 12 bases lying between them. CDR1 and CDR2 (germline): LNHDA, SQIVND (reference sequence). The CDR3 spans 14 residues. The CDR3 loop reads CASSGTAKNTEAFF. The CDR3 DNA reads as TGTGCCAGTAGCGGGACGGCCAAGAACACTGAAGCTTTCTTT.

The sample holds a few counts of this clonotype. The rearrangement joins TRBV4-1 to TRBJ2-7; 7 bases align to TRBD1. CDR3 length: 13 residues. V dropped 5 bases and J dropped 3; count of bases not matched to a gene: 4. CDR1 is MGHRA, CDR2 YSYEKL, per germline. The CDR3 DNA reads TGCGCCAGCAGCAGGGGGCTGGGCTACGAGCAGTACTTC. This encodes CASSRGLGYEQYF.

Ten or more counts support this clonotype. V is TRBV20-1 and J is TRBJ2-1, with 8 bases identical to TRBD1. This CDR3 has 12 residues. The trim removed 8 bases at V and 6 bases at J, leaving 6 bases unmatched. Germline CDR1 reads DFQATT; CDR2 reads SNEGSKA (reference sequence). This CDR3 reads CSQDRVANEQFF. Here the CDR3 DNA reads TGCAGTCAGGACAGGGTCGCCAATGAGCAGTTCTTC.

This clonotype occurred many times. The rearrangement joins TRBV3-1 to TRBJ2-7, with D hard to call. V was shortened by 4 bases and J by 6 bases, with 7 bases between the two germline ends. Germline assignment: CDR1 LGHDT and CDR2 YNNKEL (reference sequence). The CDR3 covers 11 residues. CDR3 sequence: CASSLYSEQYF. The DNA for the CDR3 is TGTGCCAGCAGCCTTTATAGCGAGCAGTACTTC.

This clonotype came up many times. The chain carries TRBV6-2 or TRBV6-3 and TRBJ2-5, with 15 bases that match TRBD2. The CDR3 is 17 amino acids. CDR1 MNHEY and CDR2 SVGEGT come from the germline V gene. The V segment lost 6 bases and the J segment 5 bases; nucleotides outside the gene matches: 10. The DNA for the CDR3 is TGTGCCAGCAGACAAGGACTAGCGGGGGGGCCTGAGGAGACCCAGTACTTC. It translates to CASRQGLAGGPEETQYF.

As regards this clonotype: This may be a read error, as it is one base from a much larger clone. The chain joins TRBV6-1 to TRBJ1-5; 7 bases line up with TRBD1. Germline trimming cut 6 bases from V and 0 bases from J; bases unmatched to any gene: 5. CDR1 is MNHNS, CDR2 SASEGT, per germline. This CDR3 region has 15 residues. As DNA, the CDR3 is TGTGCCAGCAGGAAGGGACAGCTTAGCAATCAGCCCCAGCATTTT. Translation: CASRKGQLSNQPQHF.

This clonotype was detected ten times or more. The rearrangement uses TRBV20-1 and TRBJ2-3, with TRBD2 matching 11 bases. The CDR3 has 17 amino acids. V was pared by 3 bases and J by 1 base, with 9 bases of the junction left unmatched. Germline CDR1 reads DFQATT; CDR2 reads SNEGSKA (reference sequence). CDR3 sequence: CSASGYSGGAGTDTQYF. In nucleotides, the CDR3 is TGCAGTGCTAGTGGGTATAGCGGGGGGGCCGGCACAGATACGCAGTATTTT.

This clonotype was detected many times. The V and J genes are TRBV7-2 and TRBJ1-3; 11 positions agree with TRBD1. CDR1 SGHTA and CDR2 FQGNSA come from the germline V gene. With 5 bases clipped from V and 3 bases from J, the junction kept 3 bases outside the gene matches. CDR3 length: 15 amino acids. The CDR3 DNA reads as TGTGCCAGCAGCCAAGGGACAGGGGGTGGAAACACCATATATTTT. It specifies CASSQGTGGGNTIYF.

As to this clonotype: A much larger clone sits a single nucleotide away, making a read error possible. The chain joins TRBV2 to TRBJ2-2; D perhaps matches TRBD2 (6 bases). Trimming left V 11 bases short and J 1 base short, with 14 bases between. The CDR3 consists of 14 residues. From germline, CDR1 is SNHLY and CDR2 FYNNEI. The CDR3 nucleotides read TGTGCCGGGCGGGACGGGGTGAACACCGGGGAGCTGTTTTTT. Translating gives CAGRDGVNTGELFF.

This rearrangement joins TRBV2 to TRBJ2-2; TRBD2 is a possible D gene (7 bases). Trimming shortened V by 8 bases and J by 6 bases, and 25 bases separated the two germline ends. Germline loops: CDR1 SNHLY, CDR2 FYNNEI. The length of the CDR3 is 17 residues. The CDR3 protein is CASSRSGDPAGAGELFF. DNA for the CDR3: TGTGCCAGCTCCCGATCAGGGGACCCTGCGGGGGCCGGGGAGCTGTTTTTT.

Many counts were recorded for this clonotype. The chain links TRBV15 to TRBJ2-3; 11 nucleotides agree with TRBD2. V shed 8 bases, J shed 5 bases, and the junction held 6 bases outside the gene matches. Germline CDR1 is LNHNV and CDR2 is YYDKDF (reference sequence). The CDR3 sequence is 14 residues long. As DNA, the CDR3 is TGTGCCACCCTTCTAGCGGGGGGCCTAGATACGCAGTATTTT. Encoded protein: CATLLAGGLDTQYF. Filled out from reference TRBV15 and TRBJ2-3, the complete variable domain reads DAMVIQNPRYQVTQFGKPVTLSCSQTLNHNVMYWYQQKSSQAPKLLFHYYDKDFNNEADTPDNFQSRRPNTSFCFLDIRSPGLGDTAMYLCATLLAGGLDTQYFGPGTRLTVL.

This clonotype was seen a handful of times. The rearrangement joins TRBV20-1 to TRBJ2-6; no clear D gene. CDR1 and CDR2 (germline): DFQATT, SNEGSKA (reference sequence). The CDR3 is made up of 14 amino acids. Trimming removed 6 bases from V and 2 bases from J, with 11 bases in between. This CDR3 is CSAKKLAGANVLTF. DNA for the CDR3: TGCAGTGCCAAAAAGTTAGCTGGGGCCAACGTCCTGACTTTC.